This is a list of T cell receptor beta chains from one sample in a study of cytomegalovirus exposure and HLA in healthy donors. Sequencing was performed with immunoSEQ multiplex PCR; in TCRdb, only in-frame clones are kept and a portion is missing. The sample consists of about 200,000 clones, roughly 77% of them appearing once. The sequencing sample was made of PBMCs. The receptors come from a woman in her 30s in good health and CMV-seronegative. Each CDR3 is given with its conserved first and last residue. D genes are given only for firm matches. Clone size is shown for a subset of rows, as once, few, many or a class of expanded clone.

d_call: TRBD1
v_call: TRBV7-8
j_call: TRBJ1-5
clone_size: -
cdr3_aa: CASSTGTGKQPQHF
cdr3_nt: TGTGCCAGCAGCACCGGGACAGGGAAACAGCCCCAGCATTTT

d_call: -
v_call: TRBV25-1
j_call: TRBJ2-1
clone_size: -
cdr3_aa: CASSDRLEYNEQFF
cdr3_nt: TGTGCCAGCAGTGACAGACTAGAATACAATGAGCAGTTCTTC

d_call: TRBD2
v_call: TRBV30
j_call: TRBJ2-2
clone_size: -
cdr3_aa: CAWSQLAGAGGELFF
cdr3_nt: TGTGCCTGGAGTCAACTAGCGGGAGCGGGCGGGGAGCTGTTTTTT

d_call: TRBD1
v_call: TRBV9
j_call: TRBJ1-5
clone_size: -
cdr3_aa: CASSGGQGVGNQPQHF
cdr3_nt: TGTGCCAGCAGCGGGGGACAGGGGGTCGGCAATCAGCCCCAGCATTTT

d_call: TRBD1
v_call: TRBV5-1
j_call: TRBJ1-2
clone_size: few
cdr3_aa: CASSLAPGQGSGYTF
cdr3_nt: TGCGCCAGCAGCTTGGCACCGGGACAGGGAAGTGGCTACACCTTC

d_call: TRBD1
v_call: TRBV19
j_call: TRBJ2-7
clone_size: -
cdr3_aa: CASSIGTGGYEQYF
cdr3_nt: TGTGCCAGTAGTATCGGGACAGGGGGCTACGAGCAGTACTTC

d_call: TRBD1
v_call: TRBV10-3
j_call: TRBJ1-6
clone_size: -
cdr3_aa: CAITRQGDSPLHF
cdr3_nt: TGTGCCATCACCCGACAGGGAGATTCACCCCTCCACTTT

d_call: -
v_call: TRBV6-1
j_call: TRBJ1-1
clone_size: -
cdr3_aa: CASSERGGRGPLNTEAFF
cdr3_nt: TGTGCCAGCAGTGAAAGGGGGGGTCGGGGCCCCTTGAACACTGAAGCTTTCTTT

d_call: -
v_call: TRBV6-5
j_call: TRBJ1-6
clone_size: -
cdr3_aa: CASRPSRGHDSPLHF
cdr3_nt: TGTGCCAGCAGACCGTCACGAGGGCACGACTCACCCCTCCACTTT

d_call: TRBD2
v_call: TRBV7-8
j_call: TRBJ2-7
clone_size: -
cdr3_aa: CASSFRGGSYEQYF
cdr3_nt: TGTGCCAGCAGCTTTCGGGGGGGATCCTACGAGCAGTACTTC

d_call: TRBD1
v_call: TRBV4-1
j_call: TRBJ1-2
clone_size: -
cdr3_aa: CASSPGQGIGGYTF
cdr3_nt: TGCGCCAGCAGCCCGGGACAGGGAATAGGAGGCTACACCTTC

d_call: -
v_call: TRBV29-1
j_call: TRBJ2-7
clone_size: -
cdr3_aa: CSVEVLESEQYF
cdr3_nt: TGCAGCGTTGAAGTCCTTGAGTCGGAGCAGTACTTC

d_call: TRBD1
v_call: TRBV29-1
j_call: TRBJ1-2
clone_size: -
cdr3_aa: CSVEEFQGRGIYGYTF
cdr3_nt: TGCAGCGTTGAAGAGTTTCAAGGCAGGGGGATCTATGGCTACACCTTC

d_call: -
v_call: TRBV15
j_call: TRBJ2-5
clone_size: -
cdr3_aa: CATSRDGGDQETQYF
cdr3_nt: TGTGCCACCAGCAGAGACGGCGGAGACCAAGAGACCCAGTACTTC

d_call: -
v_call: TRBV5-6
j_call: TRBJ2-3
clone_size: -
cdr3_aa: CASSPPEGLNTDTQYF
cdr3_nt: TGTGCCAGCAGCCCCCCAGAGGGACTCAACACAGATACGCAGTATTTT

d_call: TRBD1
v_call: TRBV28
j_call: TRBJ2-2
clone_size: -
cdr3_aa: CASSSQGAGTGELFF
cdr3_nt: TGTGCCAGCAGCTCACAGGGGGCCGGGACCGGGGAGCTGTTTTTT

d_call: TRBD2
v_call: TRBV7-3
j_call: TRBJ2-2
clone_size: -
cdr3_aa: CASSRGGLNGELFF
cdr3_nt: TGTGCCAGCTCCCGGGGAGGGCTAAACGGGGAGCTGTTTTTT

d_call: TRBD1
v_call: TRBV6-5
j_call: TRBJ1-5
clone_size: -
cdr3_aa: CASSTGTGGNQPQHF
cdr3_nt: TGTGCCAGCAGCACCGGGACAGGCGGCAATCAGCCCCAGCATTTT

d_call: TRBD1
v_call: TRBV2
j_call: TRBJ2-1
clone_size: -
cdr3_aa: CASSEGQGAINEQFF
cdr3_nt: TGTGCCAGCAGTGAAGGTCAGGGGGCCATCAATGAGCAGTTCTTC

d_call: -
v_call: TRBV11-3
j_call: TRBJ1-1
clone_size: -
cdr3_aa: CASSLGVDFNTEAFF
cdr3_nt: TGTGCCAGCAGCTTAGGGGTGGACTTTAACACTGAAGCTTTCTTT

d_call: -
v_call: TRBV19
j_call: TRBJ1-2
clone_size: -
cdr3_aa: CASSIGLAGYGYTF
cdr3_nt: TGTGCCAGTAGTATAGGGCTGGCTGGCTATGGCTACACCTTC

d_call: TRBD2
v_call: TRBV5-1
j_call: TRBJ2-5
clone_size: -
cdr3_aa: CASSLGAGGAYQETQYF
cdr3_nt: TGCGCCAGCAGCTTGGGGGCCGGGGGGGCGTACCAAGAGACCCAGTACTTC

d_call: TRBD1
v_call: TRBV28
j_call: TRBJ2-1
clone_size: -
cdr3_aa: CASSRSGQGGNEQFF
cdr3_nt: TGTGCCAGCAGTCGATCGGGACAGGGCGGGAATGAGCAGTTCTTC

d_call: TRBD2
v_call: TRBV10-3
j_call: TRBJ2-7
clone_size: -
cdr3_aa: CAISEGTSGGYEQYF
cdr3_nt: TGTGCCATCAGTGAAGGGACTAGCGGGGGGTACGAGCAGTACTTC

d_call: TRBD1
v_call: TRBV27
j_call: TRBJ1-1
clone_size: -
cdr3_aa: CASTATGEMAMWEEAFF
cdr3_nt: TGTGCCAGCACCGCGACAGGGGAGATGGCCATGTGGGAGGAAGCTTTCTTT

d_call: -
v_call: TRBV4-1
j_call: TRBJ2-5
clone_size: -
cdr3_aa: CASSQATGLSQETQYF
cdr3_nt: TGCGCCAGCAGCCAGGCTACAGGCCTTTCACAAGAGACCCAGTACTTC

d_call: TRBD1
v_call: TRBV28
j_call: TRBJ1-1
clone_size: -
cdr3_aa: CASRQGSIEKAFF
cdr3_nt: TGTGCCAGCAGACAGGGGTCTATAGAAAAAGCTTTCTTT

d_call: TRBD1
v_call: TRBV4-1
j_call: TRBJ1-2
clone_size: -
cdr3_aa: CASSLGQGVNYGYTF
cdr3_nt: TGCGCCAGCAGCCTCGGACAGGGGGTAAACTATGGCTACACCTTC

d_call: -
v_call: TRBV5-4
j_call: TRBJ2-7
clone_size: -
cdr3_aa: CASSLLVGPYEQYF
cdr3_nt: TGTGCCAGCAGCTTGTTGGTGGGGCCCTACGAGCAGTACTTC

d_call: TRBD2
v_call: TRBV18
j_call: TRBJ2-5
clone_size: -
cdr3_aa: CASSRTSGFQETQYF
cdr3_nt: TGTGCCAGCTCACGGACTAGCGGTTTCCAAGAGACCCAGTACTTC

d_call: -
v_call: TRBV5-6
j_call: TRBJ1-4
clone_size: -
cdr3_aa: CASSSLATNEKLFF
cdr3_nt: TGTGCCAGCAGCTCCCTTGCAACTAATGAAAAACTGTTTTTT

d_call: -
v_call: TRBV6-5
j_call: TRBJ2-7
clone_size: -
cdr3_aa: CASSYSPDTSYEQYF
cdr3_nt: TGTGCCAGCAGTTACAGCCCAGACACGTCCTACGAGCAGTACTTC

d_call: -
v_call: TRBV1
j_call: TRBJ2-5
clone_size: -
cdr3_aa: CTSSQDRGMETQYF
cdr3_nt: TGCACCAGCAGCCAAGATAGAGGAATGGAGACCCAGTACTTC

d_call: -
v_call: TRBV19
j_call: TRBJ2-3
clone_size: -
cdr3_aa: CASSIGSGDTDTQYF
cdr3_nt: TGTGCCAGTAGTATTGGTTCAGGGGACACAGATACGCAGTATTTT

d_call: -
v_call: TRBV6-1
j_call: TRBJ1-4
clone_size: -
cdr3_aa: CASQRLEGNEKLFF
cdr3_nt: TGTGCCAGCCAACGCCTGGAGGGTAATGAAAAACTGTTTTTT

d_call: TRBD2
v_call: TRBV11-3
j_call: TRBJ2-2
clone_size: -
cdr3_aa: CASSLASGAFTGELFF
cdr3_nt: TGTGCCAGCAGCTTAGCTAGCGGGGCTTTCACCGGGGAGCTGTTTTTT

d_call: -
v_call: TRBV6-5
j_call: TRBJ2-5
clone_size: -
cdr3_aa: CASSYGQHRGAQYF
cdr3_nt: TGTGCCAGCAGCTACGGACAGCACCGGGGGGCCCAGTACTTC

d_call: TRBD1
v_call: TRBV25-1
j_call: TRBJ2-7
clone_size: -
cdr3_aa: CASSGGTGGLSWYEQYF
cdr3_nt: TGTGCCAGCAGTGGCGGGACAGGGGGTCTGAGTTGGTACGAGCAGTACTTC

d_call: -
v_call: TRBV6-1
j_call: TRBJ1-1
clone_size: -
cdr3_aa: CASRAGSPTEAFF
cdr3_nt: TGTGCCAGCAGGGCAGGGTCCCCCACTGAAGCTTTCTTT

d_call: -
v_call: TRBV19
j_call: TRBJ1-2
clone_size: -
cdr3_aa: CASSIAGLPFGYTF
cdr3_nt: TGTGCCAGTAGTATTGCGGGACTCCCGTTCGGCTACACCTTC

d_call: -
v_call: TRBV18
j_call: TRBJ1-1
clone_size: -
cdr3_aa: CASSPSGREAFF
cdr3_nt: TGTGCCAGCTCACCATCAGGTCGTGAAGCTTTCTTT

d_call: -
v_call: TRBV5-4
j_call: TRBJ1-4
clone_size: few
cdr3_aa: CASSLKIPPYATNEKLFF
cdr3_nt: TGTGCCAGCAGCTTAAAGATCCCCCCCTATGCAACTAATGAAAAACTGTTTTTT

d_call: -
v_call: TRBV27
j_call: TRBJ2-7
clone_size: once
cdr3_aa: CASSLGTVSYEQYF
cdr3_nt: TGTGCCAGCAGTTTAGGTACAGTCTCCTACGAGCAGTACTTC

d_call: -
v_call: TRBV5-4
j_call: TRBJ2-5
clone_size: -
cdr3_aa: CASSFPREAQYF
cdr3_nt: TGTGCCAGCAGCTTCCCCAGGGAGGCCCAGTACTTC

d_call: TRBD1
v_call: TRBV2
j_call: TRBJ1-3
clone_size: -
cdr3_aa: CASTTGQGGGNTIYF
cdr3_nt: TGTGCCAGCACCACCGGACAGGGTGGCGGAAACACCATATATTTT

d_call: TRBD1
v_call: TRBV4-2
j_call: TRBJ1-2
clone_size: -
cdr3_aa: CASSQDTRTGSFGYTF
cdr3_nt: TGTGCCAGCAGCCAAGATACCCGGACAGGGAGTTTTGGCTACACCTTC

d_call: TRBD1
v_call: TRBV18
j_call: TRBJ1-1
clone_size: -
cdr3_aa: CASSPRTGLDTEAFF
cdr3_nt: TGTGCCAGCTCACCCAGGACAGGGTTGGACACTGAAGCTTTCTTT